This is a list of T cell receptor beta chains from one sample in a study of blood T cells in healthy people across ages. TCRdb reprocessed the 5' RACE reads with MiXCR, giving one entry per CDR3 protein. The table includes hundreds of thousands of distinct CDR3 sequences, under 35% detected once. Material: blood. These receptors were obtained from a woman aged 80 or older in good health. Both conserved end residues are part of each CDR3. Fields, in order: V gene, clone size, D gene, J gene, CDR3 protein, CDR3 DNA. D genes are given only for firm matches. Clone size is stated in some rows and not others, as once, few, many or a class when expanded.

v_call: TRBV7-9; clone_size: -; d_call: -; j_call: TRBJ2-1; cdr3_aa: CAGSHPPGQAEQFF; cdr3_nt: TGTGCCGGCAGCCACCCACCTGGCCAGGCTGAGCAGTTCTTC
v_call: TRBV3-1; clone_size: few; d_call: -; j_call: TRBJ1-5; cdr3_aa: CASSQWGARGNQPQHF; cdr3_nt: TGTGCCAGCAGCCAATGGGGGGCGCGTGGCAATCAGCCCCAGCATTTT
v_call: TRBV18; clone_size: -; d_call: TRBD2; j_call: TRBJ2-5; cdr3_aa: CASSPLFGGGQETQYF; cdr3_nt: TGTGCCAGCTCACCACTTTTCGGCGGGGGCCAAGAGACCCAGTACTTC
v_call: TRBV3-1; clone_size: many; d_call: -; j_call: TRBJ2-1; cdr3_aa: CASSHLSRASYNEQFF; cdr3_nt: TGTGCCAGCAGCCACCTTTCTAGGGCCTCCTACAATGAGCAGTTCTTC
v_call: TRBV9; clone_size: many; d_call: -; j_call: TRBJ2-5; cdr3_aa: CASTRGRGHEETQYF; cdr3_nt: TGTGCCAGCACACGGGGTCGGGGACACGAAGAGACCCAGTACTTC
v_call: TRBV20-1; clone_size: few; d_call: TRBD2; j_call: TRBJ2-3; cdr3_aa: CSASGLAGSTDTQYF; cdr3_nt: TGCAGTGCTAGCGGACTAGCGGGGAGCACAGATACGCAGTATTTT
v_call: TRBV12-3/TRBV12-4; clone_size: -; d_call: -; j_call: TRBJ2-3; cdr3_aa: CASSLGRGIGTDTQYF; cdr3_nt: TGTGCCAGCAGTTTGGGCAGGGGTATCGGCACAGATACGCAGTATTTT
v_call: TRBV21-1; clone_size: many; d_call: -; j_call: TRBJ2-3; cdr3_aa: CASSKVWRGGTDTQYF; cdr3_nt: TGTGCCAGCAGCAAAGTTTGGCGGGGGGGCACAGATACGCAGTATTTT
v_call: TRBV6-2/TRBV6-3; clone_size: -; d_call: -; j_call: TRBJ1-5; cdr3_aa: CASSLEGSYSNQPQHF; cdr3_nt: TGTGCCAGCAGTTTGGAGGGCTCCTATAGCAATCAGCCCCAGCATTTT
v_call: TRBV4-2; clone_size: once; d_call: -; j_call: TRBJ2-3; cdr3_aa: CASSQALGVDTQYF; cdr3_nt: TGTGCCAGCAGCCAAGCCCTGGGCGTGGATACGCAGTATTTT
v_call: TRBV27; clone_size: -; d_call: -; j_call: TRBJ1-2; cdr3_aa: CTSSPVGLNYGYTF; cdr3_nt: TGTACCAGCAGTCCCGTGGGGCTAAACTATGGCTACACCTTC
v_call: TRBV3-1; clone_size: many; d_call: -; j_call: TRBJ2-7; cdr3_aa: CASSQGPGPHATEQYF; cdr3_nt: TGTGCCAGCAGCCAAGGACCCGGGCCACACGCCACCGAGCAGTACTTC
v_call: TRBV11-2; clone_size: many; d_call: -; j_call: TRBJ1-2; cdr3_aa: CASSFFMGSGDYGYTF; cdr3_nt: TGTGCCAGCAGCTTCTTTATGGGATCAGGAGACTATGGCTACACCTTC
v_call: TRBV11-2; clone_size: many; d_call: -; j_call: TRBJ2-6; cdr3_aa: CASSLRQKTAHSGANVLTF; cdr3_nt: TGTGCCAGCAGCTTACGCCAAAAGACAGCTCACTCTGGGGCCAACGTCCTGACTTTC
v_call: TRBV6-1; clone_size: -; d_call: -; j_call: TRBJ1-5; cdr3_aa: CASSKDGNRPQHF; cdr3_nt: TGTGCCAGCAGCAAGGACGGAAATCGGCCCCAGCATTTT
v_call: TRBV7-2; clone_size: -; d_call: -; j_call: TRBJ2-2; cdr3_aa: CVSSFEGLTSGELFF; cdr3_nt: TGTGTCAGCAGCTTCGAAGGGTTAACCTCCGGGGAGCTGTTTTTT
v_call: TRBV5-1; clone_size: -; d_call: -; j_call: TRBJ2-1; cdr3_aa: CASNLTAGGNEQFF; cdr3_nt: TGCGCCAGCAACTTGACAGCGGGTGGGAATGAGCAGTTCTTC
v_call: TRBV24-1; clone_size: few; d_call: TRBD2; j_call: TRBJ2-3; cdr3_aa: CATSDLQGTSGGADTQYF; cdr3_nt: TGTGCCACCAGTGATTTGCAAGGAACTAGCGGGGGGGCCGATACGCAGTATTTT
v_call: TRBV29-1; clone_size: many; d_call: -; j_call: TRBJ2-3; cdr3_aa: CSVETGALPGTDTQYF; cdr3_nt: TGCAGCGTCGAGACAGGAGCCTTGCCTGGCACAGATACGCAGTATTTT
v_call: TRBV27; clone_size: -; d_call: -; j_call: TRBJ2-7; cdr3_aa: CASRPLGGYEQYF; cdr3_nt: TGTGCCAGCCGGCCACTTGGGGGTTACGAGCAGTACTTC
v_call: TRBV6-5; clone_size: -; d_call: TRBD1; j_call: TRBJ1-2; cdr3_aa: CASRADRGRFYGYTF; cdr3_nt: TGTGCCAGCAGGGCGGACAGGGGGAGGTTCTATGGCTACACCTTC
v_call: TRBV24-1; clone_size: many; d_call: TRBD2; j_call: TRBJ2-1; cdr3_aa: CATSDTSGGAYYEQFF; cdr3_nt: TGTGCCACCAGTGACACTAGCGGGGGGGCCTACTATGAGCAGTTCTTC
v_call: TRBV27; clone_size: -; d_call: -; j_call: TRBJ1-4; cdr3_aa: CASITIGEKLFF; cdr3_nt: TGTGCCAGCATCACCATCGGGGAAAAACTGTTTTTT
v_call: TRBV6-5; clone_size: -; d_call: -; j_call: TRBJ1-2; cdr3_aa: CAGSRTVGYGYTF; cdr3_nt: TGTGCCGGCAGTCGAACCGTGGGCTATGGCTACACCTTC
v_call: TRBV7-2; clone_size: many; d_call: -; j_call: TRBJ2-7; cdr3_aa: CASSLASGEPYEQYF; cdr3_nt: TGTGCCAGCAGCTTAGCCTCCGGGGAACCTTACGAGCAGTACTTC
v_call: TRBV24-1; clone_size: many; d_call: -; j_call: TRBJ2-1; cdr3_aa: CATSDFAAGRSYNEQFF; cdr3_nt: TGTGCCACCAGTGATTTTGCGGCAGGGCGATCCTACAATGAGCAGTTCTTC
v_call: TRBV7-8; clone_size: -; d_call: -; j_call: TRBJ1-2; cdr3_aa: CASRSEAGSDRYTF; cdr3_nt: TGTGCCAGCAGGTCCGAGGCAGGGAGCGATCGCTACACCTTC
v_call: TRBV20-1; clone_size: many; d_call: -; j_call: TRBJ2-1; cdr3_aa: CSARDIGGLNEQFF; cdr3_nt: TGCAGTGCTAGAGATATTGGCGGTCTCAATGAGCAGTTCTTC
v_call: TRBV5-1; clone_size: -; d_call: -; j_call: TRBJ1-4; cdr3_aa: CASSLGQRTAEGEKLFF; cdr3_nt: TGCGCCAGCAGCTTGGGCCAAAGGACAGCCGAAGGAGAAAAACTGTTTTTT
v_call: TRBV5-4; clone_size: many; d_call: TRBD1; j_call: TRBJ2-1; cdr3_aa: CASSWGPDRGQFF; cdr3_nt: TGTGCCAGCAGCTGGGGGCCAGACAGGGGGCAGTTCTTC
v_call: TRBV18; clone_size: -; d_call: TRBD1; j_call: TRBJ2-3; cdr3_aa: CAGSLDRVVAGVTQYF; cdr3_nt: TGTGCCGGCTCCCTCGACAGGGTTGTAGCTGGAGTTACGCAGTATTTT
v_call: TRBV9; clone_size: -; d_call: -; j_call: TRBJ2-7; cdr3_aa: CASSVRGVGSDEQYF; cdr3_nt: TGTGCCAGCAGCGTCCGGGGCGTCGGATCCGACGAGCAGTACTTC
v_call: TRBV7-9; clone_size: many; d_call: -; j_call: TRBJ1-4; cdr3_aa: CASSSSGFGEKLFF; cdr3_nt: TGTGCCAGCAGCTCCTCAGGGTTTGGTGAAAAACTGTTTTTT
v_call: TRBV7-2; clone_size: many; d_call: -; j_call: TRBJ1-2; cdr3_aa: CASNPGGPYGYTF; cdr3_nt: TGTGCCAGCAATCCCGGGGGCCCCTATGGCTACACCTTC
v_call: TRBV11-2; clone_size: many; d_call: TRBD1; j_call: TRBJ2-7; cdr3_aa: CASSASGGAYEQYF; cdr3_nt: TGTGCCAGCAGCGCGTCAGGGGGCGCGTACGAGCAGTACTTC
v_call: TRBV20-1; clone_size: -; d_call: TRBD1; j_call: TRBJ2-1; cdr3_aa: CNALDRAYNNEQFF; cdr3_nt: TGCAATGCCTTGGACAGGGCTTATAACAATGAGCAGTTCTTC
v_call: TRBV7-2; clone_size: few; d_call: TRBD1; j_call: TRBJ1-1; cdr3_aa: CASSFQQGGVIEAFF; cdr3_nt: TGTGCCAGCAGCTTCCAACAGGGGGGCGTCATCGAAGCTTTCTTT
v_call: TRBV6-1; clone_size: many; d_call: TRBD1; j_call: TRBJ2-7; cdr3_aa: CASSEGTGPYEQYF; cdr3_nt: TGTGCCAGCAGTGAAGGGACAGGGCCCTACGAGCAGTACTTC
v_call: TRBV18; clone_size: few; d_call: -; j_call: TRBJ1-2; cdr3_aa: CASSPPGPPRPMAGYTF; cdr3_nt: TGTGCCAGCTCACCACCGGGACCACCTCGCCCTATGGCGGGCTACACCTTC
v_call: TRBV18; clone_size: -; d_call: TRBD1; j_call: TRBJ2-5; cdr3_aa: CASSRGDRSQETQYF; cdr3_nt: TGTGCCAGCTCAAGAGGGGACAGAAGCCAAGAGACCCAGTACTTC
v_call: TRBV12-3/TRBV12-4; clone_size: many; d_call: -; j_call: TRBJ1-2; cdr3_aa: CASSPRGPHRARYYGYTF; cdr3_nt: TGTGCCAGCAGTCCACGGGGCCCACACAGGGCCAGGTACTATGGCTACACCTTC
v_call: TRBV7-9; clone_size: -; d_call: -; j_call: TRBJ1-4; cdr3_aa: CASSLKAAANEKLFF; cdr3_nt: TGTGCCAGCAGCTTAAAGGCGGCAGCTAATGAAAAACTGTTTTTT
v_call: TRBV20-1; clone_size: many; d_call: -; j_call: TRBJ2-4; cdr3_aa: CSAREQGKAKNIQYF; cdr3_nt: TGCAGTGCTAGAGAACAGGGTAAAGCCAAAAACATTCAGTACTTC
v_call: TRBV7-2; clone_size: -; d_call: -; j_call: TRBJ1-5; cdr3_aa: CASSLSAGGNQPQHF; cdr3_nt: TGTGCCAGCAGCTTATCAGCGGGGGGAAATCAGCCCCAGCATTTT
v_call: TRBV6-5; clone_size: many; d_call: -; j_call: TRBJ2-7; cdr3_aa: CATRTGIGSEQYF; cdr3_nt: TGTGCCACCCGAACAGGGATAGGCTCCGAGCAGTACTTC
v_call: TRBV24-1; clone_size: -; d_call: -; j_call: TRBJ1-1; cdr3_aa: CATSDGWDTEAFF; cdr3_nt: TGTGCCACCAGTGACGGGTGGGACACTGAAGCTTTCTTT
v_call: TRBV4-2; clone_size: few; d_call: -; j_call: TRBJ2-6; cdr3_aa: CASSQDIRSGANVLTF; cdr3_nt: TGTGCCAGCAGCCAAGATATCCGCTCTGGGGCCAACGTCCTGACTTTC